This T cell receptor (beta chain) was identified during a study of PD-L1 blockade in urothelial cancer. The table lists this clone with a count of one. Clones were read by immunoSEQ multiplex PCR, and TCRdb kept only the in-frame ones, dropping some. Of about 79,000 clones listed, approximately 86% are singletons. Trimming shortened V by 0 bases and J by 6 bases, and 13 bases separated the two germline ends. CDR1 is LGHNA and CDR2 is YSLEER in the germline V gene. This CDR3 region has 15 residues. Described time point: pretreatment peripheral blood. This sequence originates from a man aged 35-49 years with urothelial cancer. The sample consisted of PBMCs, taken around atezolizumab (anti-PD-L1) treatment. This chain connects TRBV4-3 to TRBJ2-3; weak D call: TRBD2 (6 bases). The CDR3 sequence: CASSQEWAGPDTQYF. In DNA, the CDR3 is TGCGCCAGCAGCCAAGAGTGGGCGGGGCCTGATACGCAGTATTTT.